The 17 T cell receptor beta chains given below trace back to one sample, sequenced in a study of T-cell reconstitution after alpha-beta-depleted transplantation in children. Unique molecular identifiers were used in preparing the TCRbeta library. MiXCR, applied by TCRdb to the PCR reads, yields one record per CDR3 protein. The sample records almost 600,000 distinct CDR3 sequences, roughly a quarter being singletons. Sample: PBMCs, taken before TCRalphabeta/CD19-depleted stem cell transplant. The receptors originated from a boy in the first two years of life with Wiskott-Aldrich syndrome, due to receive a stem cell transplant.

The rearrangement uses TRBV7-2 and TRBJ1-1; 8 bases map to TRBD1. J gave up 5 bases and V 5 bases, and 10 bases lay outside the gene matches. Per the germline V gene, CDR1 is SGHTA and CDR2 is FQGNSA. The CDR3 covers 15 residues. This chain's CDR3 is CASSPWTGRTTEAFF. The CDR3 DNA reads TGTGCCAGCAGCCCTTGGACAGGGAGGACTACTGAAGCTTTCTTT.

The gene calls are TRBV20-1 and TRBJ2-4; TRBD2 matches 13 bases. Looked up from germline, CDR1 is DFQATT and CDR2 is SNEGSKA (reference sequence). CDR3 size: 13 residues. V gave up 1 base and J gave up 14 bases; unmatched junction bases: 5. Written as DNA, the CDR3 is TGCAGTGCTAGAGGGACTAGCGGGAGCCAGGAGTACTTC. Residues: CSARGTSGSQEYF.

The J gene is TRBJ2-2, the V gene TRBV29-1; D is undetermined. Per the germline V gene, CDR1 is SQVTM and CDR2 is ANQGSEA. V dropped 6 bases and J dropped 1 base, with 3 bases sitting between them. There are 11 residues in the CDR3. The CDR3: CSVGNTGELFF. The CDR3 DNA is TGCAGCGTGGGGAACACCGGGGAGCTGTTTTTT.

This clonotype was picked up a small number of times. This chain connects TRBV5-1 to TRBJ2-3, with 7 bases fitting TRBD1. This CDR3 comprises 17 residues. Per the germline V gene, CDR1 is SGHRS and CDR2 is YFSETQ. V lost 3 bases to trimming and J lost 2 bases; unmatched junction nucleotides: 12. The CDR3 region is CASSWIPTGSVTDTQYF. CDR3 coding DNA: TGCGCCAGCAGCTGGATTCCGACAGGGTCGGTCACAGATACGCAGTATTTT. The complete variable domain, with remaining parts taken from reference TRBV5-1 and TRBJ2-3, reads KAGVTQTPRYLIKTRGQQVTLSCSPISGHRSVSWYQQTPGQGLQFLFEYFSETQRNKGNFPGRFSGRQFSNSRSEMNVSTLELGDSALYLCASSWIPTGSVTDTQYFGPGTRLTVL.

This clonotype was observed a handful of times. The V gene is TRBV4-2, the J gene TRBJ2-1; 10 bases fit TRBD2. The CDR3 loop spans 16 amino acids. Trimming took 4 bases from V and 4 from J; bases not matched to a gene: 7. The V gene's germline CDR1 is LGHNA and CDR2 YNFKEQ. This CDR3 is CASSPRGTSDYNEQFF. CDR3 DNA: TGTGCCAGCAGCCCGCGCGGGACTAGCGATTACAATGAGCAGTTCTTC.

This chain connects TRBV18 to TRBJ2-3, with 9 nucleotides matching TRBD1. Germline V CDR1 and CDR2: KGHSH, LQKENI. With 4 bases clipped from V and 2 bases from J, the junction kept 1 base outside the gene matches. The CDR3 is 14 residues long. The CDR3 is CASSRDRATDTQYF. The CDR3 DNA reads as TGTGCCAGCTCACGGGACAGGGCCACAGATACGCAGTATTTT.

The rearrangement uses TRBV20-1 and TRBJ2-3; 13 bases align to TRBD2. With 0 bases clipped from V and 4 bases from J, the junction kept 10 bases outside the gene matches. The CDR3 is made up of 18 amino acids. Germline lookup yields CDR1 DFQATT and CDR2 SNEGSKA (reference sequence). CDR3 sequence: CSARDLWTSGSSPDTQYF. The CDR3 region has the DNA TGCAGTGCTAGAGATCTCTGGACTAGCGGGAGTTCCCCAGATACGCAGTATTTT.

This clonotype was found a few times. The V call is TRBV14, the J call TRBJ2-1; 8 bases are a match to TRBD2. Trimming removed 0 bases from V and 8 bases from J; junction bases left unmatched: 15. Germline V CDR1 and CDR2: SGHDN, FVKESK. This CDR3 has 18 amino acids. CDR3 nucleotides: TGTGCCAGCAGCCAAGAGATCCAGCGGGGGTTTTGGAGGGATGAGCAGTTCTTC. This codes for CASSQEIQRGFWRDEQFF.

The gene calls are TRBV29-1 and TRBJ1-2; D uncertain. This CDR3 region has 11 residues. Germline V CDR1 and CDR2: SQVTM, ANQGSEA. Trimming took off 5 bases at V and 7 bases at J, with 11 bases between the two ends. CDR3 bases: TGCAGCGTTCGGGAAAATCTTGGCTACACCTTC. Protein: CSVRENLGYTF. The variable domain in full, completed from reference TRBV29-1 and TRBJ1-2, reads SAVISQKPSRDICQRGTSLTIQCQVDSQVTMMFWYRQQPGQSLTLIATANQGSEATYESGFVIDKFPISRPNLTFSTLTVSNMSPEDSSIYLCSVRENLGYTFGSGTRLTVV.

The chain employs TRBV12-3 or TRBV12-4 and TRBJ2-7; D is perhaps TRBD1 or TRBD2 (6 bases each). The CDR3 spans 14 residues. With 6 bases removed from V and 3 bases from J, the gap between germline ends came to 15 bases. The chain's CDR3 is CASRPGRGLYEQYF. For the CDR3, the DNA is TGTGCCAGCAGACCCGGCAGGGGACTCTACGAGCAGTACTTC.

The chain combines TRBV2 with TRBJ1-2; tentatively, D is TRBD1 (6 bases). V was cut by 4 bases and J by 0 bases, with 12 bases left in between. Germline V CDR1 and CDR2: SNHLY, FYNNEI. The CDR3 is made up of 15 amino acids. DNA for the CDR3: TGTGCCAGCAGTGGCAGGGGCCGAGCTAACTATGGCTACACCTTC. Translated, it gives CASSGRGRANYGYTF.

The chain is built from TRBV28 and TRBJ2-1, with 7 bases fitting TRBD1. This CDR3 is 15 amino acids long. Trimming took 7 bases from V and 9 from J; bases not matched to a gene: 15. Germline-derived CDR1 and CDR2 are MDHEN and SYDVKM. CDR3 sequence: CASMKGAASTGEQFF. In DNA form, the CDR3 reads TGTGCCAGCATGAAGGGGGCTGCGTCAACTGGTGAGCAGTTCTTC.

This clonotype has just a few counts. The CDR3 DNA reads TGTGCCATCAGTGAGTCGGGACTAGCGGGCTTCGGCTCGGCCAAAAACATTCAGTACTTC. As protein: CAISESGLAGFGSAKNIQYF. J is TRBJ2-4 and V is TRBV10-3, with 12 bases identical to TRBD2. There are 20 residues in the CDR3. CDR1 and CDR2 (germline): ENHRY, SYGVKD. The trim removed 0 bases at V and 1 base at J, leaving 10 bases unmatched.

This clonotype appeared a few times. The V call is TRBV12-3 or TRBV12-4, the J call TRBJ2-5; D may be TRBD1 or TRBD2 (6 bases each). V dropped 2 bases and J dropped 6 bases, with 13 bases sitting between them. The CDR3 extends over 14 amino acids. The CDR3 DNA sequence: TGTGCCAGCAGTTTAAGGTCGGGGGCACAGACCCAGTACTTC. This codes for CASSLRSGAQTQYF.

This clonotype was counted only a few times. The genes are TRBV20-1 and TRBJ2-5, with TRBD2 matching 11 bases. The V and J ends lost 0 bases and 7 bases, in that order; junction bases with no gene match: 4. From germline, CDR1 is DFQATT and CDR2 SNEGSKA (reference sequence). CDR3 length: 14 amino acids. The CDR3 is CSARDVSGGGTQYF. CDR3 bases: TGCAGTGCTAGAGATGTTAGCGGGGGGGGGACCCAGTACTTC.

V and J are TRBV20-1 and TRBJ2-2; a possible D gene is TRBD2 (6 bases). CDR3 length: 15 amino acids. Trimming pared 1 base from V and 7 bases from J, leaving 16 bases between. Germline values: CDR1 DFQATT, CDR2 SNEGSKA (reference sequence). This CDR3 reads CSARGATGVHGELFF. Here the CDR3 DNA reads TGCAGTGCTAGAGGAGCGACGGGAGTTCACGGGGAGCTGTTTTTT.

The chain joins TRBV12-3 or TRBV12-4 to TRBJ2-3; 8 nucleotides match TRBD2. This CDR3 has 16 residues. Trimming removed 3 bases from V and 6 bases from J; junction bases left unmatched: 11. Here the CDR3 DNA reads TGTGCCAGCAGTTTCCCCGGGAGGGCCACGTTGGATACGCAGTATTTT. Its protein product is CASSFPGRATLDTQYF.